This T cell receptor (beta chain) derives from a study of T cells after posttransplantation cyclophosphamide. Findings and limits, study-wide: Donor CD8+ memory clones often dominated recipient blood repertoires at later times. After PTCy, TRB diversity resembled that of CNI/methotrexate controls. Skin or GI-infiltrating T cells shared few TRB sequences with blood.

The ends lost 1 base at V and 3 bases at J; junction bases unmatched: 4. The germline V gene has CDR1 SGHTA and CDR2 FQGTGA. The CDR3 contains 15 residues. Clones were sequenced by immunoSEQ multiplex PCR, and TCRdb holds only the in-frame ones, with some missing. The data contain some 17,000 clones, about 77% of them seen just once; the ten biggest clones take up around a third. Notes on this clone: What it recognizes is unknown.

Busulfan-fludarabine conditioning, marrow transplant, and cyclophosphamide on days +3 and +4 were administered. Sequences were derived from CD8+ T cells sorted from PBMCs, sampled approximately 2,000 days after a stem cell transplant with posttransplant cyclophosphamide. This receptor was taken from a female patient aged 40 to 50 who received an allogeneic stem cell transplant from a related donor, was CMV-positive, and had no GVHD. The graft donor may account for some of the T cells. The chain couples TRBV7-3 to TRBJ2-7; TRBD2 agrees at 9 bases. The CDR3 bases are TGTGCCAGCAGCTTAAATAGCGGGGGAAACTACGAGCAGTACTTC. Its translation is CASSLNSGGNYEQYF.